Listed below are T cell receptor beta chains from one sample, sequenced in a study of siplizumab effects on memory and regulatory T cells. Antigens for these TCRs are unknown. This table comes from immunoSEQ multiplex PCR, and its TCRdb copy is limited to in-frame clones, with some not included. The data show almost 20,000 clones, approximately 44% seen once. The sample consisted of CFSE-low (dividing) CD4+ T cells sorted from an allogeneic mixed lymphocyte reaction. The receptors were gathered from a human donor in good health; the cells came from an allogeneic mixed lymphocyte reaction. Some clones in this sample may be carry-over from other donors' samples. Both conserved end residues are part of each CDR3. Fields, in order: J gene, V gene, CDR3 protein.

TRBJ1-1 | TRBV5-1 | CASSLTGWTEAFF
TRBJ1-2 | TRBV11-1 | CASSSRIRGAWVYGYTF
TRBJ1-1 | TRBV7-8 | CASRPRGVEGNTEAFF
TRBJ2-1 | TRBV6-5 | CASSHRMNEQFF
TRBJ1-1 | TRBV5-1 | CASSSRAGEGTEAFF
TRBJ2-1 | TRBV7-2 | CASSFGLAGPYNEQFF
TRBJ1-5 | TRBV7-9 | CASSLDRSVRGGNQPQHF
TRBJ2-7 | TRBV5-5 | CASISNRPEYEQYF
TRBJ1-5 | TRBV5-1 | CASSRDSNQPQHF
TRBJ1-2 | TRBV4-2 | CASSQDLGRGGYTF
TRBJ2-7 | TRBV6-6 | CASRQDRGALYEQYF
TRBJ2-1 | TRBV4-1 | CASTRGDYLYNEQFF
TRBJ1-4 | TRBV15 | CATSRDAGGGTNEKLFF
TRBJ2-3 | TRBV2 | CASRPTSGSTDTQYF
TRBJ2-1 | TRBV5-1 | CASSSLASSYNEQFF
TRBJ2-1 | TRBV7-8 | CASSLTVQYEQFF
TRBJ1-2 | TRBV5-6 | CASSDSKGGYGYTF
TRBJ2-2 | TRBV7-9 | CASSFSGLAGVPGGELFF
TRBJ1-1 | TRBV18 | CASSLGQNTEAFF
TRBJ2-1 | TRBV6-1 | CASGDLSYEQFF
TRBJ1-4 | TRBV5-1 | CASRAGGGEKLFF
TRBJ1-6 | TRBV5-1 | CASRTGDLDPLHF
TRBJ1-2 | TRBV19 | CASSILPGGAGYTF
TRBJ2-2 | TRBV7-2 | CASSPGPRVVPGELFF
. | TRBV7-9 | CASSPQVPGLAGGREQYF
TRBJ1-1 | TRBV6-5 | CASKARAEAFF
TRBJ2-1 | TRBV2 | CASSWYNEQFF
TRBJ1-5 | TRBV6-5 | CASSYSVDQPQHF
TRBJ1-2 | TRBV9 | CASRQNTNYGYTF
TRBJ1-6 | TRBV27 | CASSPRGQGLINSPLHF
TRBJ1-1 | TRBV11-3 | CASSFAGQGSTEAFF
TRBJ1-2 | TRBV5-4 | CASSLVSYGYTF
TRBJ2-1 | TRBV19 | CASSGRAASFYNEQFF
TRBJ1-5 | TRBV7-9 | CASSLAEQPQHF
TRBJ2-1 | TRBV6-6 | CASSRGTPYNEQFF